One T cell receptor (beta chain) is described in this entry. Sequenced by immunoSEQ multiplex PCR; TCRdb stores in-frame clones only, minus some. The sample shows 250,000 or so clones, about 91% of them seen only once. The sample belongs to a study of blood T cell repertoires in COVID-19. Germline V gene data show CDR1 as MDHEN and CDR2 as SYDVKM. This CDR3 contains 14 residues. Deletions cut 3 bases from V and 5 bases from J, with 10 bases between. Researchers sorted participants into cohorts using their self-reported clinical history. This rearrangement joins TRBV28 to TRBJ2-2; D is uncertain. The sample comprised PBMCs or T cells enriched from blood (not recorded which). This clonotype was obtained from a woman in her twenties or thirties with acute COVID-19. The DNA for the CDR3 is TGTGCCAGCAGTTTTCGAGTTTTAACCGGGGAGCTGTTTTTT. It codes for CASSFRVLTGELFF.